The T cell receptor (beta chain) under discussion was sequenced for a study of regulatory T cells in long-lasting Graves disease. Study summary: In persistent Graves' disease, antithyroid drugs had been taken for over 5 years and TSH receptor antibodies stayed positive. General study findings and limits: Persistent disease samples used TRBV28, TRBJ1-2 and TRBJ2-5 preferentially.

CDR3 regions were amplified by Arm-PCR using iRepertoire HTBI primers to build TCR beta libraries. A single record per CDR3 protein comes from TCRdb applying MiXCR to the multiplex PCR reads. The repertoire has some 300,000 distinct CDR3 sequences, around 20% of them found once; the top ten carry around three fifths. This clonotype was observed a handful of times. Its antigen is not known. The time point: persistent/refractory GD, antithyroid drugs over 5 years with positive TRAb. PBMCs provided the RNA from which the TCR library was made. The source of the patients was an endocrinology department in Xi'an, China. The junction had 7 bases not matched to a gene; V was cut back by 4 bases and J by 4 bases. The V gene's germline CDR1 is SGHVS and CDR2 FQNEAQ. The CDR3 loop spans 17 amino acids.

This receptor was taken from a female donor with Graves disease. Material: peripheral blood mononuclear cells (PBMCs), obtained when the disease was refractory, from a patient treated with antithyroid drugs. The chain carries TRBV7-8 and TRBJ2-2; TRBD2 matches 12 bases. The CDR3 bases are TGTGCCAGCAGCTCCCGACTAGCGGGAGAGGTCACCGGGGAGCTGTTTTTT. As protein: CASSSRLAGEVTGELFF. The whole variable domain, filled in from reference TRBV7-8 and TRBJ2-2, reads GAGVSQSPRYKVAKRGQDVALRCDPISGHVSLFWYQQALGQGPEFLTYFQNEAQLDKSGLPSDRFFAERPEGSVSTLKIQRTQQEDSAVYLCASSSRLAGEVTGELFFGEGSRLTVL.